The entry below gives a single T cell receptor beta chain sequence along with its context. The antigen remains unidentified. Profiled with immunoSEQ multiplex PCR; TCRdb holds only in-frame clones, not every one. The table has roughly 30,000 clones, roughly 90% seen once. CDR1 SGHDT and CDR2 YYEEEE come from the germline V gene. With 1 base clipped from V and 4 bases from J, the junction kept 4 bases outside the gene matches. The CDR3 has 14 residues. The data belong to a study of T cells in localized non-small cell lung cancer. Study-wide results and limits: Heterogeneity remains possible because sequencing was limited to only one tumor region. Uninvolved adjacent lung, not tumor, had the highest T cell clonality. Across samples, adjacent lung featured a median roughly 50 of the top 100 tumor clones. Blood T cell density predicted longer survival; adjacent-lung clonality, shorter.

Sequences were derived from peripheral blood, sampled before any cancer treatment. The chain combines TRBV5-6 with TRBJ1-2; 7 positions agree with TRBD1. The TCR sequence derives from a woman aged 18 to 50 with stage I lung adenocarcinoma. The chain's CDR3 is CASSLTGVGYGYTF. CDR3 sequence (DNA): TGTGCCAGCAGCTTGACAGGGGTTGGCTATGGCTACACCTTC. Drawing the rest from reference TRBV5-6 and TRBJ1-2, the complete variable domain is DAGVTQSPTHLIKTRGQQVTLRCSPKSGHDTVSWYQQALGQGPQFIFQYYEEEERQRGNFPDRFSGHQFPNYSSELNVNALLLGDSALYLCASSLTGVGYGYTFGSGTRLTVV.